This is a list of T cell receptor beta chains from one sample in a study of OX40 agonist ivuxolimab in advanced cancers. Only in-frame clones appear in the TCRdb table, and some are missing; sequencing was by immunoSEQ multiplex PCR. The sample lists tens of thousands of clones; roughly 84% were seen once. The sequences come from CD4+ or CD8+ T cells sorted from blood, collected in a trial of the OX40 agonist ivuxolimab. Receptor source: an adult with an advanced solid tumor such as melanoma, head and neck, liver or kidney cancer. CDR3s include the opening cysteine and the closing phenylalanine or tryptophan. Fields, in order: clone size, V gene, J gene, D gene, CDR3 DNA, CDR3 protein. D genes are given only for firm matches. The listing skips clone size in some rows; elsewhere it reads once, few, many or a size class.

-,TRBV4-1,TRBJ2-7,-,TGCGCCAGCAGCCAAGATGGATACGAGCAGTACTTC,CASSQDGYEQYF
-,TRBV9,TRBJ2-3,-,TGTGCCAGCAGCGTAGACACCTACACAGATACGCAGTATTTT,CASSVDTYTDTQYF
-,TRBV27,TRBJ1-5,-,TGTGCCAGCAGTTTATCCGGGGGTACGCCCCAGCATTTT,CASSLSGGTPQHF
-,TRBV19,TRBJ2-1,-,TGTGCCAGTAGTATAGAACCCAGGGCCCGCCGGGACAATGAGCAGTTCTTC,CASSIEPRARRDNEQFF
-,TRBV7-2,TRBJ1-1,-,TGTGCCAGCAGCCTAGGGGCCACTGAAGCTTTCTTT,CASSLGATEAFF
-,TRBV2,TRBJ1-2,-,TGTGCCAGCAGTGAAGGGACGGCCACCGGTGGCTACACCTTC,CASSEGTATGGYTF
once,TRBV9,TRBJ2-1,-,TGTGCCAGCAGCGTAGACGTTCCAACATCAGGGGCCCAAGGGCAGTTCTTC,CASSVDVPTSGAQGQFF
-,TRBV7-2,TRBJ2-7,-,TGTGCCAGCAGCTACGTCGACAGGAGCTACGAGCAGTACTTC,CASSYVDRSYEQYF
-,TRBV7-9,TRBJ2-1,-,TGTGCCAGCAGCTTGGAGATGAGTGAGCAGTTCTTC,CASSLEMSEQFF
-,TRBV15,TRBJ1-5,TRBD1,TGTGCCACCAGCGAGGGACAGCACAATCAGCCCCAGCATTTT,CATSEGQHNQPQHF
-,TRBV7-9,TRBJ2-1,-,TGCGCCAGCAGCCAAGAGGAGGCGGCCTGGGAGCAGTTCTTC,CASSQEEAAWEQFF
-,TRBV7-8,TRBJ2-1,-,TGTGCCAGCAGCTTAGCGCCGGCGGCATTATCCTACAATGAGCAGTTCTTC,CASSLAPAALSYNEQFF
-,TRBV7-9,TRBJ1-1,-,TGTGCCAGCAGCTCACAGGCTGGGGCTTTCTTT,CASSSQAGAFF
-,TRBV20-1,TRBJ1-5,-,TGCAGTGCTAGCACAGGTCAGCCCCAGCATTTT,CSASTGQPQHF
-,TRBV6-4,TRBJ2-2,-,TGTGCCAGCAGTGACAGGGGGGCCACCGGGGAGCTGTTTTTT,CASSDRGATGELFF
-,TRBV6-1,TRBJ2-5,-,TGTGCCAGCAGCGACACGGGATATTTCCAAGAGACCCAGTACTTC,CASSDTGYFQETQYF